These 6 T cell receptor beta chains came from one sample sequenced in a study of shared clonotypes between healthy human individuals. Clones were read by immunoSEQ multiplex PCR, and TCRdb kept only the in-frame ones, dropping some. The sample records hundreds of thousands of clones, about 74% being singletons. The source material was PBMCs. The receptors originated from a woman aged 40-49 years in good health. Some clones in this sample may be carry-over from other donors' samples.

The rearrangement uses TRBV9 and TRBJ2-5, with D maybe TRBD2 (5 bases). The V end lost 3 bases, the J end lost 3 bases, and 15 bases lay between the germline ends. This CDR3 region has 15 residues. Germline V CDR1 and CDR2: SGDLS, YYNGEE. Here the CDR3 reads CASSDGMRAEETQYF. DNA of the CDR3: TGTGCCAGCAGCGACGGGATGCGGGCCGAAGAGACCCAGTACTTC.

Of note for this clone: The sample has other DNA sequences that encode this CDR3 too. The CDR3 is CAWSVKGYEQYF. The CDR3, as DNA: TGTGCCTGGAGTGTAAAAGGTTACGAGCAGTACTTC. V usage is TRBV30 and J usage is TRBJ2-7; D gene unclear. V lost 0 bases, J lost 4 bases, and 7 bases lay in between. Germline values: CDR1 GTSNPN, CDR2 SVGIG (reference sequence). The CDR3 is made up of 12 amino acids.

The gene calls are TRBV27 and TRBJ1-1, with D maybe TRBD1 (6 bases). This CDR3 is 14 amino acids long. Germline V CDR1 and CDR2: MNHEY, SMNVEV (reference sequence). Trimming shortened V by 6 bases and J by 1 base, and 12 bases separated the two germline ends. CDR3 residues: CASRRNRENTEAFF. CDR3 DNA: TGTGCCAGCAGGCGAAACAGGGAGAACACTGAAGCTTTCTTT.

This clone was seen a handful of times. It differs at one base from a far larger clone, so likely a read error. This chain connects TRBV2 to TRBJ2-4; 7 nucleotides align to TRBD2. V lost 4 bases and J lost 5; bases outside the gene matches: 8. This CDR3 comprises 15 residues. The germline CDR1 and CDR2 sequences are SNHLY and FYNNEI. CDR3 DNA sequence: TGTGCCAGCAGTGTTGAGGCGAGCGGGGAAAACATTCAGTACTTC. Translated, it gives CASSVEASGENIQYF.

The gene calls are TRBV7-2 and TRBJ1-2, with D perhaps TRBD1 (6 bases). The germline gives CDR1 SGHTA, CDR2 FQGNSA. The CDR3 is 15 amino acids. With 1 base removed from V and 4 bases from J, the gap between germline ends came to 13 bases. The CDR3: CASSLGGQAAYGYTF. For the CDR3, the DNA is TGTGCCAGCAGCTTAGGGGGGCAGGCTGCCTATGGCTACACCTTC. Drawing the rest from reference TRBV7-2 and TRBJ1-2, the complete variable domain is GAGVSQSPSNKVTEKGKDVELRCDPISGHTALYWYRQSLGQGLEFLIYFQGNSAPDKSGLPSDRFSAERTGGSVSTLTIQRTQQEDSAVYLCASSLGGQAAYGYTFGSGTRLTVV.

In nucleotides, the CDR3 is TGTGCCAGCAGCGTAGGAGGCCCCCTGGGCTCTGGGGCCAACGTCCTGACTTTC. Amino acid sequence: CASSVGGPLGSGANVLTF. The V call is TRBV9, the J call TRBJ2-6; D gene unclear. The CDR3 consists of 18 residues. The V gene's germline CDR1 is SGDLS and CDR2 YYNGEE. The V gene lost 0 bases and the J gene lost 0 bases, with 13 bases spanning the gap. The full variable domain, its missing parts supplied by reference TRBV9 and TRBJ2-6, is DSGVTQTPKHLITATGQRVTLRCSPRSGDLSVYWYQQSLDQGLQFLIQYYNGEERAKGNILERFSAQQFPDLHSELNLSSLELGDSALYFCASSVGGPLGSGANVLTFGAGSRLTVL.